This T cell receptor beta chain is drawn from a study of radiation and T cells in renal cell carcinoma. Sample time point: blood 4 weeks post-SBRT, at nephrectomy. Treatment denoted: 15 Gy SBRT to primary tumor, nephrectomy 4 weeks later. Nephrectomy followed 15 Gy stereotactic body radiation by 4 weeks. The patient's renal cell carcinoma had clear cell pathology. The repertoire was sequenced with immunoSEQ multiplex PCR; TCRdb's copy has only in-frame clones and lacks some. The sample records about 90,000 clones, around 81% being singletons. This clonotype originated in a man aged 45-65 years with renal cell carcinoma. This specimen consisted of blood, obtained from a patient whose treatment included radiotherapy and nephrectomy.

The CDR3 DNA follows: TGTGCCAGCAGCGTAGAGGGGACAGGGGGGTACACTGAAGCTTTCTTT. This gives the protein CASSVEGTGGYTEAFF. The chain recombines TRBV9 with TRBJ1-1, with TRBD1 matching over 11 bases. The CDR3 runs 16 residues. Germline CDR1 and CDR2: SGDLS and YYNGEE. Germline trimming cut 0 bases from V and 3 bases from J; bases unmatched to any gene: 4.